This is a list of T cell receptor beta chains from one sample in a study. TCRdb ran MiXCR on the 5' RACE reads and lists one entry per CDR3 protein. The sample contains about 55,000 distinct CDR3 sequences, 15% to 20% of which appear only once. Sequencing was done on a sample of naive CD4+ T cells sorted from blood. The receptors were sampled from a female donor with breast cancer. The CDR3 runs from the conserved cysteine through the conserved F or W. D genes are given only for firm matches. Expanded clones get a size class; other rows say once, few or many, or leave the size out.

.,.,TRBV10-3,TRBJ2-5,TGTGCCATCAGTGCCTCAGGGCCGAAAGGACGGGAGACCCAGTACTTC,CAISASGPKGRETQYF
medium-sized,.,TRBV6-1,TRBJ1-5,TGTGCCAGCAGGGGACTGGACTGGTATCAGCCCCAGCATTTT,CASRGLDWYQPQHF
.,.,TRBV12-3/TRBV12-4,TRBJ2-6,TGTGCCAGCAGCCCCGGTACCTCTGGGGCCAACGGCCTGACTTTC,CASSPGTSGANGLTF
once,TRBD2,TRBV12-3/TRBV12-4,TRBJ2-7,TGTGCCAGCAGTTTGGGGGGGGACTTTTACGAGCAGTACTTC,CASSLGGDFYEQYF
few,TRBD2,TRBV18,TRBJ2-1,TGTGCCAGCTCACCTGCTAGCGGAGCGGGGAGCTCCTACAATGAGCAGTTCTTC,CASSPASGAGSSYNEQFF
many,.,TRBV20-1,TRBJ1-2,TGCAGTGCTAGAACACCCCTTGAGGGATGGGATGGCTACACCTTC,CSARTPLEGWDGYTF
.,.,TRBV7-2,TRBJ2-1,TGTGCCAGCAGCTTTAGGGGGAGCAGCTCCTACAATGAGCAGTTCTTC,CASSFRGSSSYNEQFF
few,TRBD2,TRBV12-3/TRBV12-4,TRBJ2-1,TGTGCCAGCAGTTTTGGAAAAGCGGGAAATGAGCAGTTCTTC,CASSFGKAGNEQFF
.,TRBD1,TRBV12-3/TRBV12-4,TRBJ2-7,TGTGCCAGCGTTGGACAGGGTTCGGACGAGCAGTACTTC,CASVGQGSDEQYF
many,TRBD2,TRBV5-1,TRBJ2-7,TGCGCCAGCAGCCCGCGGACTAGCGGGAGTGTCTACGAGCAGTACTTC,CASSPRTSGSVYEQYF
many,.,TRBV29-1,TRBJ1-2,TGCAGCGTTGTACGTAACTATGGCTACACCTTC,CSVVRNYGYTF
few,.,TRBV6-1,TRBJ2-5,TGTGCCAGCAGTGAAGCTCCACTCACCCAAGAGACCCAGTACTTC,CASSEAPLTQETQYF
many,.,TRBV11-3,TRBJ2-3,TGTGCCAGCAGCTTGGGGGTCACAGATACGCAGTATTTT,CASSLGVTDTQYF
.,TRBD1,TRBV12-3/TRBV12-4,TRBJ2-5,TGTGCCAGCAGTCCTACAGGGGATGGAGAGACCCAGTACTTC,CASSPTGDGETQYF
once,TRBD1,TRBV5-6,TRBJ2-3,TGTGCCAGCAGCTTGGGGCAGGGTGGGACAGATACGCATTATTTT,CASSLGQGGTDTHYF
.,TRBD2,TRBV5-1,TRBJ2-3,TGCGCCAGCAGCAACGGACTAGCGGGGAGGGGTACGGCCCTGGCGCAGTATTTT,CASSNGLAGRGTALAQYF
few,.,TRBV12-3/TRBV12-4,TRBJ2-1,TGTGCCAGCAGTTTTCGGGGGAATGAGCAGTTCTTC,CASSFRGNEQFF
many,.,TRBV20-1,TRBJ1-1,TGCAGTGCTAGGGCCAGACAGAACACTGAAGCTTTCTTT,CSARARQNTEAFF
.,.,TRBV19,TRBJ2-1,TGTGCCAGTATTTCCCCTGGAGGGACCGAGCAGTTCTTC,CASISPGGTEQFF
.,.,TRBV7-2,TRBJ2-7,TGTGCCAGCGGGCAGGTCTACGAGCAGTACTTC,CASGQVYEQYF
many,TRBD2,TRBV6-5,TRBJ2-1,TGTGCCAGCAAAGATAGCGGGTGGAACGAGGATGAGCAGTTCTTC,CASKDSGWNEDEQFF
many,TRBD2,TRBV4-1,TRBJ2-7,TGCGCCAGCAGCCAAACCGGGACTAACTCCTACGAGCAGTACTTC,CASSQTGTNSYEQYF
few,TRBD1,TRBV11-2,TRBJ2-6,TGTGCCAGCAGCTTAGGGACAGGGGGCGTCTCTGGGGCCAACGTCCTGACTTTC,CASSLGTGGVSGANVLTF
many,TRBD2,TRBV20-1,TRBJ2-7,TGCAGTGCTAAGATAGCGGGGGGAAGGTACGAGCAGTACTTC,CSAKIAGGRYEQYF
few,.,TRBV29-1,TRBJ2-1,TGCAGCGGTACTAGGAATGAGCAGTTCTTC,CSGTRNEQFF
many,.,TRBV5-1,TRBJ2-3,TGCGCCAGCAGCTCGGAGGGGGATACGCAGTATTTT,CASSSEGDTQYF
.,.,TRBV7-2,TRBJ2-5,TGTGCCAGCAGCTTAAACCGGGTAGAGACCCAGTACTTC,CASSLNRVETQYF
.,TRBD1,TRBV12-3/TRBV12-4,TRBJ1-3,TGTGCCAGCAGTTCAGGGGGAGGAAACACCATATATTTT,CASSSGGGNTIYF
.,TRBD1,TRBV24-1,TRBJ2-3,TGTGCCACCAGCGGACAGGCAGATACGCAGTATTTT,CATSGQADTQYF
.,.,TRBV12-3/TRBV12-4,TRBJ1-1,TGTGCCAGCAGTTTATGGGGGGCGGGCACTGAAGCTTTCTTT,CASSLWGAGTEAFF
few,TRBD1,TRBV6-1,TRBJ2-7,TGTGCCAGCAGTGAGACGGGACAGGATTACGAGCAGTACTTC,CASSETGQDYEQYF
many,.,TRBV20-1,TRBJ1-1,TGCAGTGTAGGGCGGGGGGACACTGAAGCTTTCTTT,CSVGRGDTEAFF